One and the same sample provided the 10 T cell receptor beta chains below, sequenced in a study of shared clonotypes between healthy human individuals. Profiling relied on immunoSEQ multiplex PCR, and the TCRdb table lists in-frame clones only, not all of them. The table includes approximately 2.3 million clones, more than 80% detected once. The sample taken for sequencing was naive CD4+ T cells from PBMCs. Stated subset: CD45RA+ positively selected. All receptors come from a man in his late teens or twenties in good health. Some clones in this sample may be carry-over from other donors' samples.

V gene TRBV6-1 combines with J gene TRBJ1-2; perhaps TRBD1 as D (6 bases). This CDR3 is built from 15 residues. Germline CDR1 and CDR2: MNHNS and SASEGT. Trimming left V 5 bases short and J 1 base short, with 14 bases between. The CDR3 spells CASSNTGTFNYGYTF. In DNA, the CDR3 is TGTGCCAGCAGTAATACAGGGACCTTTAACTATGGCTACACCTTC.

The chain employs TRBV5-1 and TRBJ2-1; 9 nucleotides line up with TRBD1. Trimming at V came to 5 bases and at J to 0 bases, leaving 6 bases not matched to a gene. The CDR3 runs 16 residues. CDR1 SGHRS and CDR2 YFSETQ come from the germline V gene. The CDR3 coding sequence is TGCGCCAGCAGACTTGGGACAGGGAGCTCCTACAATGAGCAGTTCTTC. As protein: CASRLGTGSSYNEQFF.

V usage is TRBV4-2 and J usage is TRBJ2-3; TRBD2 aligns across 13 bases. The trim removed 1 base at V and 8 bases at J, leaving 6 bases unmatched. This CDR3 has 16 residues. Germline-derived CDR1 and CDR2 are LGHNA and YNFKEQ. Here the CDR3 reads CASSQGTSGRVGTQYF. As DNA, the CDR3 is TGTGCCAGCAGCCAAGGGACTAGCGGGAGAGTGGGTACGCAGTATTTT.

The rearrangement links TRBV30 to TRBJ1-1; D is unresolved. The CDR3 runs to 13 residues. Germline V lookup: CDR1 GTSNPN, CDR2 SVGIG (reference sequence). Trimming shortened V by 3 bases and J by 1 base, and 9 bases separated the two germline ends. This CDR3 reads CAWSRPWNTEAFF. The CDR3 bases are TGTGCCTGGAGCAGACCCTGGAACACTGAAGCTTTCTTT.

The chain carries TRBV11-2 and TRBJ2-5; unclear D gene. The CDR3 loop spans 14 amino acids. The germline V and J ends were trimmed by 2 bases and 2 bases, with 9 bases remaining between them. CDR1 is SGHAT, CDR2 FQNNGV, per germline. CDR3 sequence reads: CASSLTPYQETQYF. CDR3 DNA: TGTGCCAGCAGCTTAACCCCCTATCAAGAGACCCAGTACTTC.

CDR3 sequence: CASSYLGGGYEQYF. The CDR3 bases are TGTGCCAGCAGTTACCTCGGAGGGGGGTACGAGCAGTACTTC. V usage is TRBV6-5 and J usage is TRBJ2-7, with D perhaps being TRBD1 or TRBD2 (6 bases each). V lost 2 bases and J 4 bases, leaving 12 bases between the germline ends. CDR1 and CDR2 from the germline V gene are MNHEY and SVGAGI. This CDR3 has 14 residues.

The CDR3 nucleotides are TGCAGTGGAGGGACAGGTCAAGGCTACACCTTC. Protein product: CSGGTGQGYTF. The chain links TRBV20-1 to TRBJ1-2; 8 bases agree with TRBD1. Trimming took 7 bases from V and 8 from J; bases not matched to a gene: 6. This CDR3 spans 11 amino acids. Germline-derived CDR1 and CDR2 are DFQATT and SNEGSKA (reference sequence).

The chain is built from TRBV10-1 and TRBJ1-1; D gene uncertain. V shed 2 bases and J shed 1 base, with 11 bases lying between them. The CDR3 sequence is 15 residues long. CDR1 and CDR2 (germline): WNHNN, SYGVQD (reference sequence). DNA for the CDR3: TGCGCCAGCAGTGAGGGGTTTCCCGGGAACACTGAAGCTTTCTTT. This codes for CASSEGFPGNTEAFF.

V is TRBV30 and J is TRBJ2-3; D remains ambiguous. Germline assignment: CDR1 GTSNPN and CDR2 SVGIG (reference sequence). Trimming took 3 bases from V and 0 from J, leaving 13 bases between them. The CDR3 covers 15 residues. The CDR3 loop is CAWRGYGKSTDTQYF. CDR3 in DNA: TGTGCCTGGAGGGGGTATGGGAAAAGCACAGATACGCAGTATTTT.

The rearrangement uses TRBV7-2 and TRBJ2-1; TRBD2 matches 12 bases. V lost 1 base, J lost 8 bases, and 15 bases stayed unmatched. Germline V lookup: CDR1 SGHTA, CDR2 FQGNSA. This CDR3 region has 19 residues. CDR3 in amino acids: CASSLDPPSGRARGHEQFF. The CDR3 nucleotides are TGTGCCAGCAGCTTAGATCCCCCTAGCGGGAGGGCGAGGGGCCATGAGCAGTTCTTC.